This is a list of T cell receptor beta chains from one sample in a study of shared clonotypes between healthy human individuals. The assay was immunoSEQ multiplex PCR, and TCRdb's table has in-frame clones only and misses some. Of about 1.5 million clones listed, approximately 96% are singletons. Sequences were obtained from naive CD4+ T cells sorted from blood. These receptors all come from a man aged 25-45 years in good health. CDR3s include the opening cysteine and the closing phenylalanine or tryptophan. The order of the fields is J gene, V gene, D gene, clone size, CDR3 protein, CDR3 DNA. The D gene is left open where the match is weak. Clone sizes are given selectively: once, few, many, or a class where the clone is expanded.

J: TRBJ2-5; V: TRBV18; D: -; size: -; CDR3: CASSPDRDRLTQYF; DNA: TGTGCCAGCTCACCGGACCGCGACAGGTTAACTCAGTACTTC
J: TRBJ2-3; V: TRBV18; D: TRBD1; size: -; CDR3: CASSPSRTGQQGDTQYF; DNA: TGTGCCAGCTCCCCAAGCAGGACAGGCCAGCAGGGAGATACGCAGTATTTT
J: TRBJ2-7; V: TRBV27; D: -; size: -; CDR3: CASSSPGDPIHEQYF; DNA: TGTGCCAGCAGTTCCCCCGGGGACCCGATTCACGAGCAGTACTTC
J: TRBJ1-2; V: TRBV6-5; D: -; size: -; CDR3: CASRTPGHHGYTF; DNA: TGTGCCAGCAGGACGCCGGGACATCATGGCTACACCTTC
J: TRBJ2-5; V: TRBV5-1; D: -; size: -; CDR3: CASSLGRGGTQYF; DNA: TGCGCCAGCAGCTTGGGCAGGGGTGGGACCCAGTACTTC
J: TRBJ2-7; V: TRBV27; D: TRBD2; size: -; CDR3: CASSSRTSGRALPARYF; DNA: TGTGCCAGCAGTTCCCGGACTAGCGGGAGGGCCCTTCCAGCACGGTACTTC
J: TRBJ2-7; V: TRBV27; D: TRBD1; size: -; CDR3: CASTFDGQGATEQYF; DNA: TGTGCCAGCACTTTCGATGGGCAGGGGGCAACCGAGCAGTACTTC
J: TRBJ1-2; V: TRBV7-9; D: -; size: -; CDR3: CASKTAASHGYTF; DNA: TGTGCCAGCAAGACGGCAGCATCACATGGCTACACCTTC
J: TRBJ2-7; V: TRBV10-1; D: TRBD2; size: -; CDR3: CASSVLAGDYEQYF; DNA: TGCGCCAGCAGTGTACTAGCGGGAGACTACGAGCAGTACTTC
J: TRBJ1-2; V: TRBV30; D: -; size: -; CDR3: CAWSGGHRSGGYTF; DNA: TGTGCCTGGAGTGGGGGACATAGGTCAGGGGGCTACACCTTC
J: TRBJ1-1; V: TRBV6-5; D: TRBD1; size: -; CDR3: CASSFTGVMNTEAFF; DNA: TGTGCCAGCAGTTTTACAGGGGTAATGAACACTGAAGCTTTCTTT
J: TRBJ2-1; V: TRBV9; D: TRBD2; size: -; CDR3: CASSVVGLAENEQFF; DNA: TGTGCCAGCAGCGTAGTGGGACTAGCGGAGAATGAGCAGTTCTTC
J: TRBJ1-2; V: TRBV7-8; D: -; size: -; CDR3: CASSSDRPYGYTF; DNA: TGTGCCAGCAGCTCTGACAGGCCCTATGGCTACACCTTC
J: TRBJ2-3; V: TRBV18; D: TRBD2; size: -; CDR3: CASSPLAGATDTQYF; DNA: TGTGCCAGCTCACCCCTAGCGGGAGCCACAGATACGCAGTATTTT
J: TRBJ2-1; V: TRBV6-6; D: TRBD2; size: -; CDR3: CASSYSIAGVGNEQFF; DNA: TGTGCCAGCAGTTACTCGATAGCGGGAGTGGGCAATGAGCAGTTCTTC
J: TRBJ2-7; V: TRBV20-1; D: -; size: -; CDR3: CSAGGLYEQYF; DNA: TGCAGTGCGGGAGGCCTCTACGAGCAGTACTTC
J: TRBJ1-1; V: TRBV6-6; D: -; size: -; CDR3: CASSYRTGNTEAFF; DNA: TGTGCCAGCAGTTATCGAACGGGGAACACTGAAGCTTTCTTT
J: TRBJ1-2; V: TRBV7-2; D: TRBD1; size: -; CDR3: CASSQQGRYGYTF; DNA: TGTGCCAGCAGCCAACAGGGGCGGTATGGCTACACCTTC
J: TRBJ2-1; V: TRBV10-1; D: -; size: -; CDR3: CASSESGVHPPYNEQFF; DNA: TGCGCCAGCAGTGAGTCTGGGGTCCACCCGCCCTACAATGAGCAGTTCTTC
J: TRBJ2-7; V: TRBV10-2; D: -; size: -; CDR3: CASSADWAYEQYF; DNA: TGCGCCAGCAGCGCGGACTGGGCCTACGAGCAGTACTTC
J: TRBJ2-3; V: TRBV28; D: TRBD2; size: -; CDR3: CASSLDFRSGRADTEPTDTQYF; DNA: TGTGCCAGCAGTTTGGACTTCAGGAGCGGGAGGGCTGACACTGAACCCACAGATACGCAGTATTTT
J: TRBJ2-7; V: TRBV19; D: TRBD1; size: once; CDR3: CASSPGTGDFEQYF; DNA: TGTGCCAGTAGCCCCGGGACAGGGGACTTCGAGCAGTACTTC
J: TRBJ2-1; V: TRBV19; D: -; size: -; CDR3: CASSIANEQFF; DNA: TGTGCCAGTAGTATCGCGAATGAGCAGTTCTTC
J: TRBJ2-5; V: TRBV29-1; D: -; size: -; CDR3: CSVPPRTLLETQYF; DNA: TGCAGCGTTCCCCCCCGGACACTACTAGAGACCCAGTACTTC